A selection of T cell receptor beta chains follows, all from one sample in a study of blood T cell repertoires in COVID-19. Measured with immunoSEQ multiplex PCR; TCRdb has only the in-frame clones, and not every one. This sample has under 150,000 clones, with roughly nine tenths found just once. The sequencing sample was made of peripheral blood. The source is a woman in her sixties with active COVID-19. The CDR3 runs from the conserved cysteine through the conserved F or W. D genes are given only for firm matches. Part of the rows lack a size; the others show once, few, many or a class for expanded clones.

TRBV7-9,TRBD2,NA,TRBJ2-1,CASSQPGLVINEQFF,TGTGCCAGCAGCCAACCGGGACTAGTCATCAATGAGCAGTTCTTC
TRBV7-6,NA,NA,TRBJ2-7,CASSFTLRYTSGEQYF,TGTGCCAGCAGCTTTACCCTCCGCTATACTTCGGGGGAGCAGTACTTC
TRBV7-2,TRBD1,NA,TRBJ1-5,CASSADRGLYQPQHF,TGTGCCAGCAGCGCCGACAGGGGGCTCTATCAGCCCCAGCATTTT
TRBV5-8,TRBD1,NA,TRBJ1-1,CASRLRQGRNTEAFF,TGTGCCAGCAGGCTGCGACAGGGCAGGAACACTGAAGCTTTCTTT
TRBV7-8,TRBD1,NA,TRBJ2-7,CASTQSRTGSYEQYF,TGTGCCAGCACACAGTCCAGGACAGGGTCCTACGAGCAGTACTTC
TRBV20-1,TRBD2,NA,TRBJ2-1,CSASLREREVPYNEQFF,TGCAGTGCTAGTCTCAGGGAGCGGGAGGTGCCCTACAATGAGCAGTTCTTC
TRBV4-3,TRBD2,NA,TRBJ2-3,CASSQSGLAGDGGTDTQYF,TGCGCCAGCAGCCAATCGGGACTAGCGGGAGACGGGGGCACAGATACGCAGTATTTT
TRBV18,NA,NA,TRBJ1-1,CASSPGSRALNTEAFF,TGTGCCAGCTCACCAGGTTCGAGGGCCCTGAACACTGAAGCTTTCTTT
TRBV5-4,TRBD2,NA,TRBJ2-5,CASSLASGGETQYF,TGTGCCAGCAGCTTGGCGAGCGGGGGGGAGACCCAGTACTTC
TRBV14,TRBD2,NA,TRBJ2-3,CASSPGLADITDTQYF,TGTGCCAGCAGCCCGGGACTAGCGGATATCACAGATACGCAGTATTTT
TRBV12-3/TRBV12-4,NA,NA,TRBJ2-3,CASSLAGLQYF,TGTGCCAGCAGTTTAGCGGGACTTCAGTATTTT
TRBV7-9,NA,NA,TRBJ1-5,CASSEGQYNQPQHF,TGTGCCAGCAGCGAAGGACAGTACAATCAGCCCCAGCATTTT
TRBV3-1/TRBV3-2,NA,NA,TRBJ1-1,CARGGLNTEAFF,TGTGCCAGAGGAGGGTTGAACACTGAAGCTTTCTTT
TRBV6-4,NA,NA,TRBJ2-2,CASSVQQAELGTGELFF,TGTGCCAGCAGTGTTCAACAGGCGGAGCTAGGCACCGGGGAGCTGTTTTTT
TRBV2,TRBD1,NA,TRBJ2-7,CASSSSGGLGEQYF,TGTGCCAGCAGTTCGTCAGGGGGCTTGGGCGAGCAGTACTTC
TRBV2,NA,few,TRBJ1-5,CASTLDGDQPQHF,TGTGCCAGCACTCTAGACGGAGATCAGCCCCAGCATTTT
TRBV10-3,NA,NA,TRBJ1-5,CAISESGANQPQHF,TGTGCCATCAGTGAGTCGGGGGCCAATCAGCCCCAGCATTTT
TRBV19,NA,NA,TRBJ2-7,CASKKSTASYEQYF,TGTGCCAGTAAAAAGAGTACCGCCTCCTACGAGCAGTACTTC